This TCR beta chain is drawn from a study of T cell changes during pregnancy in multiple sclerosis. Germline loops: CDR1 SGDLS, CDR2 YYNGEE. This CDR3 region has 13 residues. V shed 8 bases, J shed 6 bases, and the junction held 9 bases outside the gene matches. Clones were read by immunoSEQ multiplex PCR, and TCRdb kept only the in-frame ones, dropping some. Of about 40,000 clones in the sample, 88% were seen once. Sequencing used peripheral blood, obtained in the first trimester of pregnancy. The TCR comes from a female donor in good health, enrolled as a control in a pregnancy study. The chain combines TRBV9 with TRBJ2-7; 9 positions agree with TRBD1. This chain's CDR3 is CARPQDRGREQYF. CDR3 in DNA: TGTGCCAGGCCCCAGGACAGGGGACGCGAGCAGTACTTC.